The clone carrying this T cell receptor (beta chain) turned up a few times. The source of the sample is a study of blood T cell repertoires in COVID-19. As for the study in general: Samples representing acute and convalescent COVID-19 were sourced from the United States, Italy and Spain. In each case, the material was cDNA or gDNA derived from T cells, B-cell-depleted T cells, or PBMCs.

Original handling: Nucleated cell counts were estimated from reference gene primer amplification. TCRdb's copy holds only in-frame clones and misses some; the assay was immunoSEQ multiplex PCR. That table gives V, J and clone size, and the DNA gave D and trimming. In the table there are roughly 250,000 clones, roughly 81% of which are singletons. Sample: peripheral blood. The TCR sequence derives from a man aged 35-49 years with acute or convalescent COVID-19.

The CDR3 protein is CATMGRESSRNQPQHF. For the CDR3, the DNA is TGTGCCACAATGGGGCGAGAATCGTCGCGCAATCAGCCCCAGCATTTT. The chain joins TRBV19 to TRBJ1-5; a possible D gene is TRBD1 (5 bases). V dropped 10 bases and J dropped 2 bases, with 21 bases sitting between them. The germline gives CDR1 LNHDA, CDR2 SQIVND (reference sequence). The CDR3 contains 16 residues.